This T cell receptor beta chain comes out of a study of shared clonotypes between healthy human individuals. Trimming shortened V by 0 bases and J by 4 bases, and 15 bases separated the two germline ends. This CDR3 has 16 amino acids. CDR1 is SNHLY and CDR2 is FYNNEI in the germline V gene. Some clones are missing from TCRdb's copy, which holds only in-frame ones; the method was immunoSEQ multiplex PCR. The sample holds about 2.1 million clones, around 95% seen once. Naive CD8 cells lacked CD45RO and underwent positive selection for CCR7, leaving out terminally differentiated effector memory CD45RA+ cells. All of the donors resided in Nashville, Tennessee, and each was a Caucasian adult.

What was sequenced was naive CD8+ T cells from PBMCs. V is TRBV2 and J is TRBJ1-2; weak D call: TRBD1 (6 bases). This TCR came from a man aged 18-30 years in good health. Some clones in this sample may be carry-over from other donors' samples. The CDR3 coding sequence is TGTGCCAGCAGTGAAGCAAGCAGGGGCCCGTCCTATGGCTACACCTTC. Amino acid sequence: CASSEASRGPSYGYTF.